This is a list of T cell receptor beta chains from one sample in a study of blood T cell repertoires in COVID-19. This table comes from immunoSEQ multiplex PCR, and its TCRdb copy is limited to in-frame clones, with some not included. The profile shows 150,000 to 200,000 clones, about 80% of them singletons. The specimen sequenced was PBMCs or T cells enriched from blood (not recorded which). Receptors were obtained from a man aged 50-59 years who had recovered from COVID-19. Both conserved end residues are part of each CDR3. The order of the fields is J gene, clone size, CDR3 length, D gene, V gene, CDR3 DNA, CDR3 protein. The D gene is left open where the match is weak. A clone size is listed for some rows: how often the clone was seen (once, few, many), or a class if it is expanded.

j_gene: TRBJ2-2
abundance: .
len: 13
d_gene: TRBD1
v_gene: TRBV6-5
CDR3nt: TGTGCCAGGGGACAGGTTAACACCGGGGAGCTGTTTTTT
CDR3aa: CARGQVNTGELFF

j_gene: TRBJ2-7
abundance: .
len: 14
d_gene: .
v_gene: TRBV28
CDR3nt: TGTGCCAGCAGTCCCCCCCTGGGGCTCGTCGAGCAGTACTTC
CDR3aa: CASSPPLGLVEQYF

j_gene: TRBJ2-5
abundance: .
len: 14
d_gene: .
v_gene: TRBV5-1
CDR3nt: TGCGCCAGCAGCTTACAACAGATCCAAGAGACCCAGTACTTC
CDR3aa: CASSLQQIQETQYF

j_gene: TRBJ2-7
abundance: .
len: 15
d_gene: .
v_gene: TRBV27
CDR3nt: TGTGCCAGCAGTTTACGTCCGGGGGATGTATACGAGCAGTACTTC
CDR3aa: CASSLRPGDVYEQYF

j_gene: TRBJ2-5
abundance: .
len: 14
d_gene: .
v_gene: TRBV15
CDR3nt: TGTGCCACCAGCAGGGGGGGAATAGGGGAGACCCAGTACTTC
CDR3aa: CATSRGGIGETQYF

j_gene: TRBJ2-1
abundance: .
len: 14
d_gene: .
v_gene: TRBV5-1
CDR3nt: TGCGCCAGCAGCTTGGCTGCGGGGACCAATGAGCAGTTCTTC
CDR3aa: CASSLAAGTNEQFF

j_gene: TRBJ1-3
abundance: .
len: 15
d_gene: .
v_gene: TRBV7-8
CDR3nt: TGTGCCAGCAGCTTAGGACTTCCTCCTGGAAACACCATATATTTT
CDR3aa: CASSLGLPPGNTIYF

j_gene: TRBJ1-2
abundance: .
len: 15
d_gene: TRBD1
v_gene: TRBV2
CDR3nt: TGTGCCAGCAGTGCGGGGACAGGGTTTAACTATGGCTACACCTTC
CDR3aa: CASSAGTGFNYGYTF

j_gene: TRBJ2-5
abundance: .
len: 11
d_gene: .
v_gene: TRBV24-1
CDR3nt: TGTGCCACCGGGGCGGGGGAGACCCAGTACTTC
CDR3aa: CATGAGETQYF

j_gene: TRBJ1-2
abundance: .
len: 12
d_gene: TRBD1
v_gene: TRBV30
CDR3nt: TGTGCCTGGAGTGCGGGACAGGCCCTCTACACCTTC
CDR3aa: CAWSAGQALYTF

j_gene: TRBJ1-1
abundance: .
len: 12
d_gene: .
v_gene: TRBV29-1
CDR3nt: TGCAGCACGGGAGGGGAGAACACTGAAGCTTTCTTT
CDR3aa: CSTGGENTEAFF

j_gene: TRBJ1-4
abundance: .
len: 11
d_gene: .
v_gene: TRBV29-1
CDR3nt: TGCAGCGTTTCCGAGCTCGGAAAACTGTTTTTT
CDR3aa: CSVSELGKLFF

j_gene: TRBJ1-3
abundance: once
len: 18
d_gene: .
v_gene: TRBV4-2
CDR3nt: TGTGCCAGCAGCCAAGTAAACGGACTAAAAACCTCTGGAAACACCATATATTTT
CDR3aa: CASSQVNGLKTSGNTIYF

j_gene: TRBJ1-4
abundance: once
len: 13
d_gene: TRBD1
v_gene: TRBV5-6
CDR3nt: TGTGCCAGCGGGCACAGGGGAGGTGAAAAACTGTTTTTT
CDR3aa: CASGHRGGEKLFF

j_gene: TRBJ2-3
abundance: .
len: 16
d_gene: .
v_gene: TRBV11-3
CDR3nt: TGTGCCAGCAGCCCGGGACATCGGGGTATCGCAGATACGCAGTATTTT
CDR3aa: CASSPGHRGIADTQYF

j_gene: TRBJ2-7
abundance: .
len: 13
d_gene: .
v_gene: TRBV7-8
CDR3nt: TGTGCCAGCAGCTTAGAGACATCGGGGGAGCAGTACTTC
CDR3aa: CASSLETSGEQYF

j_gene: TRBJ1-5
abundance: once
len: 15
d_gene: TRBD1
v_gene: TRBV6-5
CDR3nt: TGTGCCAGCAGTTACTCGACAGGGGGAAATCAGCCCCAGCATTTT
CDR3aa: CASSYSTGGNQPQHF

j_gene: TRBJ2-7
abundance: .
len: 15
d_gene: TRBD1
v_gene: TRBV5-1
CDR3nt: TGCGCCAGCAGCCTGGGCCGGGACAGGGAGGACGAGCAGTACTTC
CDR3aa: CASSLGRDREDEQYF

j_gene: TRBJ1-1
abundance: .
len: 16
d_gene: .
v_gene: TRBV7-3
CDR3nt: TGTGCCAGCAGCTTAAGGGGGGGCCACCAGAACACTGAAGCTTTCTTT
CDR3aa: CASSLRGGHQNTEAFF

j_gene: TRBJ2-7
abundance: .
len: 12
d_gene: .
v_gene: TRBV28
CDR3nt: TGTGCCAGCAGCCGCGTAGCCTACGAGCAGTACTTC
CDR3aa: CASSRVAYEQYF

j_gene: TRBJ1-1
abundance: .
len: 12
d_gene: .
v_gene: TRBV20-1
CDR3nt: TGCAGTGCTAGTGGCGGCCAGTTTGAAGCTTTCTTT
CDR3aa: CSASGGQFEAFF

j_gene: TRBJ2-1
abundance: once
len: 15
d_gene: TRBD2
v_gene: TRBV10-3
CDR3nt: TGTGCCATCAGTGAGGGGACTAGGATATACAATGAGCAGTTCTTC
CDR3aa: CAISEGTRIYNEQFF

j_gene: TRBJ1-2
abundance: .
len: 15
d_gene: .
v_gene: TRBV4-1
CDR3nt: TGCGCCAGCAGCCCGATAGAAACGGCTAACTATGGCTACACCTTC
CDR3aa: CASSPIETANYGYTF

j_gene: TRBJ2-6
abundance: .
len: 14
d_gene: .
v_gene: TRBV7-3
CDR3nt: TGTGCCAGCAGCCGAGGTTCTGGGGCCAACGTCCTGACTTTC
CDR3aa: CASSRGSGANVLTF

j_gene: TRBJ1-2
abundance: .
len: 12
d_gene: .
v_gene: TRBV29-1
CDR3nt: TGCAGCGTTGTACTAGCTAACTATGGCTACACCTTC
CDR3aa: CSVVLANYGYTF

j_gene: TRBJ1-2
abundance: .
len: 15
d_gene: TRBD1
v_gene: TRBV5-6
CDR3nt: TGTGCCAGCAGCTTCTGGACAGGGGGCATCGATGGCTACACCTTC
CDR3aa: CASSFWTGGIDGYTF

j_gene: TRBJ2-5
abundance: .
len: 15
d_gene: TRBD1
v_gene: TRBV2
CDR3nt: TGTGCCAGCAGTGAAACAGGGGCTGGGGGAGAGACCCAGTACTTC
CDR3aa: CASSETGAGGETQYF

j_gene: TRBJ1-1
abundance: .
len: 15
d_gene: .
v_gene: TRBV9
CDR3nt: TGTGCCAGCAGCCCCCAATCGACAGTGAACACTGAAGCTTTCTTT
CDR3aa: CASSPQSTVNTEAFF

j_gene: TRBJ1-4
abundance: medium-sized
len: 14
d_gene: .
v_gene: TRBV3-1/TRBV3-2
CDR3nt: TGTGCCAGCAGAAAAGAGGGAACTAATGAAAAACTGTTTTTT
CDR3aa: CASRKEGTNEKLFF

j_gene: TRBJ1-6
abundance: .
len: 15
d_gene: TRBD1
v_gene: TRBV7-2
CDR3nt: TGTGCCAGCAGTTCCCGGACAGGGGGCTTCCGGTCCCTCCACTTT
CDR3aa: CASSSRTGGFRSLHF

j_gene: TRBJ1-6
abundance: .
len: 13
d_gene: .
v_gene: TRBV5-4
CDR3nt: TGTGCCAGCACCATCGACACTAATTCACCCCTCCACTTT
CDR3aa: CASTIDTNSPLHF

j_gene: TRBJ1-1
abundance: .
len: 8
d_gene: .
v_gene: TRBV12-3/TRBV12-4
CDR3nt: TGTGCCAGCAGTTCGAGCTACTTT
CDR3aa: CASSSSYF

j_gene: TRBJ1-5
abundance: .
len: 14
d_gene: .
v_gene: TRBV27
CDR3nt: TGTGCCAGCAGACAGGACGCAAGGGTTCAGCCCCAGCATTTT
CDR3aa: CASRQDARVQPQHF

j_gene: TRBJ1-4
abundance: .
len: 19
d_gene: TRBD1
v_gene: TRBV2
CDR3nt: TGTGCCAGCAGAGCATCCAACTTTATACAGGGGGCGGCTAATGAAAAACTGTTTTTT
CDR3aa: CASRASNFIQGAANEKLFF

j_gene: TRBJ2-5
abundance: .
len: 17
d_gene: TRBD2
v_gene: TRBV9
CDR3nt: TGTGCCAGCCGCGAGGCTAGCGGGGGGCGGGGGCAAGAGACCCAGTACTTC
CDR3aa: CASREASGGRGQETQYF

j_gene: TRBJ2-5
abundance: .
len: 15
d_gene: TRBD2
v_gene: TRBV2
CDR3nt: TGTGCCAGCAGCGTAGCGGGGGCCAGACAAGAGACCCAGTACTTC
CDR3aa: CASSVAGARQETQYF

j_gene: TRBJ1-2
abundance: few
len: 18
d_gene: TRBD1
v_gene: TRBV5-6
CDR3nt: TGTGCCAGCAGCTTGATGGGCAGGGGGCGCTCAGGCCCTTATGGCTACACCTTC
CDR3aa: CASSLMGRGRSGPYGYTF

j_gene: TRBJ1-2
abundance: .
len: 16
d_gene: TRBD1
v_gene: TRBV20-1
CDR3nt: TGCAGTGCTAGTGTAATCGGACAGGGGGAAAACTATGGCTACACCTTC
CDR3aa: CSASVIGQGENYGYTF

j_gene: TRBJ2-1
abundance: .
len: 14
d_gene: .
v_gene: TRBV15
CDR3nt: TGTGCCACCAGCAGAGATCTCCGGGGTAATGAGCAGTTCTTC
CDR3aa: CATSRDLRGNEQFF

j_gene: TRBJ1-4
abundance: .
len: 15
d_gene: .
v_gene: TRBV7-8
CDR3nt: TGTGCCAGCAGCCCCCCCCGGGGGACTAATGAAAAACTGTTTTTT
CDR3aa: CASSPPRGTNEKLFF

j_gene: TRBJ2-3
abundance: .
len: 13
d_gene: .
v_gene: TRBV27
CDR3nt: TGTGCCAGTACCGGACACGAAACAGATACGCAGTATTTT
CDR3aa: CASTGHETDTQYF

j_gene: TRBJ1-1
abundance: .
len: 15
d_gene: .
v_gene: TRBV27
CDR3nt: TGTGCCAGCAGTTTTGTAGGGGCGAGGAACACTGAAGCTTTCTTT
CDR3aa: CASSFVGARNTEAFF

j_gene: TRBJ2-3
abundance: .
len: 16
d_gene: TRBD1
v_gene: TRBV5-1
CDR3nt: TGCGCCAGCAGCTTGGCCACAGGGGCCAACACAGATACGCAGTATTTT
CDR3aa: CASSLATGANTDTQYF

j_gene: TRBJ1-1
abundance: .
len: 13
d_gene: .
v_gene: TRBV7-9
CDR3nt: TGTGCCAGCAGCCGGCCCGGGGGGTCGGAAGCTTTCTTT
CDR3aa: CASSRPGGSEAFF

j_gene: TRBJ1-4
abundance: .
len: 15
d_gene: TRBD1
v_gene: TRBV27
CDR3nt: TGTGCCAGCAGTGCCAGGGACAGTATCGATGAAAAACTGTTTTTT
CDR3aa: CASSARDSIDEKLFF

j_gene: TRBJ2-3
abundance: .
len: 17
d_gene: .
v_gene: TRBV6-1
CDR3nt: TGTGCCAGCAGTGAAGTGCTAGGGGGTTGGGGCACAGATACGCAGTATTTT
CDR3aa: CASSEVLGGWGTDTQYF

j_gene: TRBJ2-2
abundance: .
len: 16
d_gene: TRBD1
v_gene: TRBV5-6
CDR3nt: TGTGCCAGCAGCTTATTACAGGGGGCAAACACCGGGGAGCTGTTTTTT
CDR3aa: CASSLLQGANTGELFF

j_gene: TRBJ2-1
abundance: .
len: 15
d_gene: TRBD1
v_gene: TRBV6-6
CDR3nt: TGTGCCAGCAGTTACGGCCGGGACAGCCACAATGAGCAGTTCTTC
CDR3aa: CASSYGRDSHNEQFF

j_gene: TRBJ2-3
abundance: .
len: 17
d_gene: .
v_gene: TRBV3-1/TRBV3-2
CDR3nt: TGTGCCAGCAGCCAATATAGAACAGTTACCAGCACAGATACGCAGTATTTT
CDR3aa: CASSQYRTVTSTDTQYF

j_gene: TRBJ1-1
abundance: .
len: 13
d_gene: .
v_gene: TRBV9
CDR3nt: TGTGCCAGCAGCGTAGCGTCGAACACTGAAGCTTTCTTT
CDR3aa: CASSVASNTEAFF

j_gene: TRBJ1-4
abundance: few
len: 18
d_gene: .
v_gene: TRBV7-9
CDR3nt: TGTGCCAGCAGCGAACCTCAGGGGCTGTGGGCAACTAATGAAAAACTGTTTTTT
CDR3aa: CASSEPQGLWATNEKLFF